The clone carrying this T cell receptor (beta chain) was found many times. Its antigen is not known. The CDR3 extends over 14 amino acids. With 7 bases removed from V and 5 bases from J, the gap between germline ends came to 12 bases. Per the germline V gene, CDR1 is MNHNS and CDR2 is SASEGT. This entry is derived from a study of T cells in Graves' hyperthyroidism and ophthalmopathy. Overall study: Specimen type is peripheral blood, collected at initial diagnosis prior to any treatment. Study-level findings and limits: Peripheral blood also featured most of the thyroid clonotypes expanded above 0.001.

Diagnostic decisions used clinical symptoms, serum thyroxine and TRAb, thyroid ultrasound and orbital computed tomography. RNA transcripts yielded amplified TCR beta CDR3 regions. With the HTBI primer set, the TCR CDR3 went through a first round of RT-PCR. TCRdb re-analysed the multiplex PCR reads in MiXCR, keeping a single row per CDR3 protein. The profile shows under 350,000 distinct CDR3 sequences, approximately 14% of them singletons. The TCR comes from a woman in her thirties or forties with Graves' ophthalmopathy. Sequencing was carried out using blood. The chain joins TRBV6-1 to TRBJ1-6; D is undetermined. CDR3 coding DNA: TGTGCCAGCACACCCTCCCAAGATAATTCACCCCTCCACTTT. Translation: CASTPSQDNSPLHF.